These T cell receptor beta chains were read from a single sample in a study of cytomegalovirus exposure and HLA in healthy donors. Produced via immunoSEQ multiplex PCR; TCRdb's table is partial and in-frame only. The sample holds 130,000 to 150,000 clones, about 80% seen once. The sample comprised PBMCs. The receptors were sampled from a man aged 35 to 55 in good health and CMV-seronegative. CDR3s include the opening cysteine and the closing phenylalanine or tryptophan. A D gene is named only where the DNA matches it firmly. A row's size may be missing; if present it is once, few, many or a size class.

d_call j_call v_call clone_size cdr3_nt cdr3_aa
- TRBJ1-2 TRBV2 - TGTGCCAGCAGGGGAGGGACGACTAACTATGGCTACACCTTC CASRGGTTNYGYTF
- TRBJ1-3 TRBV5-1 few TGCGCCAGCGCATTAGACAGCGCCTCTGGAAACACCATATATTTT CASALDSASGNTIYF
TRBD1 TRBJ2-7 TRBV7-9 - TGTGCCAGCAGCTTGCGACAGGGAAACTACGAGCAGTACTTC CASSLRQGNYEQYF
TRBD2 TRBJ2-2 TRBV7-9 - TGTGCCAGCACTTTCGGGACTAGCGGAATGAACACTGGGGAGCTGTTTTTT CASTFGTSGMNTGELFF
- TRBJ2-1 TRBV19 - TGTGCCAGTAGTATGGTGTGGGACACCTCGAGCTCCTACAATGAGCAGTTCTTC CASSMVWDTSSSYNEQFF
TRBD2 TRBJ2-5 TRBV9 - TGTGCCAGCAGCGGCGGGGGGGCCGGCGGGGAGACCCAGTACTTC CASSGGGAGGETQYF
TRBD1 TRBJ1-2 TRBV7-6 - TGTGCCAGCAGCTACGGGACAGACTATGGCTACACCTTC CASSYGTDYGYTF
TRBD1 TRBJ1-1 TRBV5-1 few TGCGCCAGCAGCTTGGCAGGGGGCAACACTGAAGCTTTCTTT CASSLAGGNTEAFF
- TRBJ1-5 TRBV18 - TGTGCCAGCTCACCATCGACAGATAGCAATCAGCCCCAGCATTTT CASSPSTDSNQPQHF
- TRBJ1-1 TRBV28 - TGTGCCAGCTCTCAACCCACAGCCATGAACACTGAAGCTTTCTTT CASSQPTAMNTEAFF
- TRBJ1-1 TRBV11-3 - TGTGCCAGCAGCTACACACCCAACACTGAAGCTTTCTTT CASSYTPNTEAFF
- TRBJ1-1 TRBV7-8 - TGTGCCAGCAGCTTAATAGGGAGCACTGAAGCTTTCTTT CASSLIGSTEAFF
TRBD1 TRBJ2-7 TRBV2 - TGTGCCAGCCAGACAGGGGGCTCCTACGAGCAGTACTTC CASQTGGSYEQYF
TRBD2 TRBJ2-7 TRBV10-2 - TGCGCCAGCAGTGAGAGTAGCGGGGGGGGGCCCTCCTACGAGCAGTACTTC CASSESSGGGPSYEQYF
- TRBJ2-7 TRBV11-2 - TGTGCCAGCAGCTTAACCAACACCAACTCCTACGAGCAGTACTTC CASSLTNTNSYEQYF
- TRBJ1-2 TRBV19 - TGTGCCACCCTTCGGGACACTAACTATGGCTATACCTTC CATLRDTNYGYTF
- TRBJ2-1 TRBV7-3 - TGTGCCAGCAGCCAGGACTTTAGCTCCTACAATGAGCAGTTCTTC CASSQDFSSYNEQFF
- TRBJ2-5 TRBV19 few TGTGCCAGTAGTATACGGGGAAGCGAGACCCAGTACTTC CASSIRGSETQYF
TRBD1 TRBJ1-3 TRBV19 - TGTGCCAGTAGTCCGAGGGGGACAGGGGCGCGGCACACCATATATTTT CASSPRGTGARHTIYF
- TRBJ2-7 TRBV10-3 - TGTGCCATCAAACAGACCTACTCCTACGAGCAGTACTTC CAIKQTYSYEQYF
TRBD1 TRBJ2-3 TRBV7-9 - TGTGCCAGCAGCCCAGAGACAGGGATGACAGATACGCAGTATTTT CASSPETGMTDTQYF
- TRBJ1-1 TRBV5-4 - TGTGCCAGCAGCTTGGGGGGGGTCGGGAACACTGAAGCTTTCTTT CASSLGGVGNTEAFF
TRBD2 TRBJ2-1 TRBV27 - TGTGCCAGCACCTTCAGGAGCGGGGGGGAGTATGAGCAGTTCTTC CASTFRSGGEYEQFF
- TRBJ1-5 TRBV4-1 - TGCGCCAGCAGCCAAGTAACGGTCAGGGAGGTAAATCAGCCCCAGCATTTT CASSQVTVREVNQPQHF
TRBD1 TRBJ2-5 TRBV7-2 - TGTGCCAGCAGTCCGCACAGGGGCGAAGAGACCCAGTACTTC CASSPHRGEETQYF
- TRBJ2-7 TRBV7-9 - TGTGCCAGCAGCTTTGAGGTGCCGCCCTTCGAGCAGTACTTC CASSFEVPPFEQYF
- TRBJ2-7 TRBV6-6 - TGTGCCAGCAGTAGGACAGCCAGCTACGAGCAGTACTTC CASSRTASYEQYF
- TRBJ1-1 TRBV5-4 - TGTGCCAGCAGCTTGAGAGGGGGGAACACTGAAGCTTTCTTT CASSLRGGNTEAFF
TRBD1 TRBJ1-2 TRBV6-8 few TGTGCCAGGACAGGGCTGGGGTGGCTCGGCTACACCTTC CARTGLGWLGYTF
TRBD1 TRBJ1-1 TRBV29-1 - TGCAGCGTCATCTTCCGGGACAGGGGTACTGAAGCTTTCTTT CSVIFRDRGTEAFF
TRBD1 TRBJ1-1 TRBV19 - TGTGCCAGTAGGTTGCACGGACAGGGGAACACTGAAGCTTTCTTT CASRLHGQGNTEAFF
TRBD1 TRBJ1-5 TRBV6-1 - TGTGCCAGCAGCGCTACAGGGGTAAATCAGCCCCAGCATTTT CASSATGVNQPQHF
- TRBJ2-5 TRBV11-2 - TGTGCCAGCAGCTTAGAAGGGGGAGGGGAGACCCAGTACTTC CASSLEGGGETQYF
- TRBJ1-3 TRBV9 - TGTGCCAGCAGCTCCCGTCCTAATGGGCTCTCTGGAAACACCATATATTTT CASSSRPNGLSGNTIYF
- TRBJ1-1 TRBV6-1 - TGTGCCAGCAGTGAAGATGCAGGGGTGAGCACTGAAGCTTTCTTT CASSEDAGVSTEAFF
- TRBJ1-3 TRBV7-3 once TGTGCCAGCAGCTTATTGGGGCAGGTCGGAGACACCATATATTTT CASSLLGQVGDTIYF
TRBD1 TRBJ1-2 TRBV4-2 - TGTGCCAGCAGCCATACAGGGGGAACCCATGGCTACACCTTC CASSHTGGTHGYTF
- TRBJ1-5 TRBV4-1 few TGCGCCAGCAGCCAAATTCGGGATAGCAATCAGCCCCAGCATTTT CASSQIRDSNQPQHF
TRBD2 TRBJ2-1 TRBV27 - TGTGCCAGCATCTTACGGGGGGGCTCCTACAATGAGCAGTTCTTC CASILRGGSYNEQFF
- TRBJ2-5 TRBV27 - TGTGCCAGCAGTAAACAGGGTTACGAGACCCAGTACTTC CASSKQGYETQYF
TRBD1 TRBJ1-5 TRBV6-1 - TGTGCCAGCAGTGAGGGACAGGCTGCTGATCAGCCCCAGCATTTT CASSEGQAADQPQHF
- TRBJ1-1 TRBV6-5 few TGTGCCAGCAGTTACGGGAGGGACGCTGAAGCTTTCTTT CASSYGRDAEAFF
TRBD2 TRBJ2-5 TRBV2 few TGTGCCAGCAGACTGGGACTAGCGGGGGAGACCCAGTACTTC CASRLGLAGETQYF
TRBD2 TRBJ2-7 TRBV5-6 few TGTGCCAGCAGCGCCCACCCTAGCGGCTCCTACGAGCAGTACTTC CASSAHPSGSYEQYF
TRBD1 TRBJ1-1 TRBV19 - TGTGCCAGTAGTATTGGGGGACAGGAGAACACTGAAGCCTTCTTT CASSIGGQENTEAFF
TRBD1 TRBJ2-5 TRBV5-1 - TGCGCCAGCAGCTTTGCCCAGGGGGACGAGACCCAGTACTTC CASSFAQGDETQYF
- TRBJ2-3 TRBV5-1 - TGCGCCAGCAGCATCAGACAGAGCACAGATACGCAGTATTTT CASSIRQSTDTQYF
TRBD1 TRBJ1-4 TRBV5-1 few TGCGCCAGCAGCTCACAGGGGGTACTTAATGAAAAACTGTTTTTT CASSSQGVLNEKLFF
- TRBJ2-7 TRBV9 - TGTGCCAGCAGCTCCGGACAAGGGAACTACGAGCAGTACTTC CASSSGQGNYEQYF
TRBD1 TRBJ2-7 TRBV2 few TGTGCCAGCAGCTCGCGGACAGGCGAGCAGTACTTC CASSSRTGEQYF
- TRBJ1-1 TRBV5-6 few TGTGCCAGCAGCTTGTCAGGGTGGACTGAAGCTTTCTTT CASSLSGWTEAFF
- TRBJ2-7 TRBV9 - TGTGCCAGCAGCCCGCGCTTGACAGTCTACGAGCAGTACTTC CASSPRLTVYEQYF
- TRBJ2-5 TRBV9 - TGTGCCAGCAGCGCCCAGGGGGGACCCCAAGAGACCCAGTACTTC CASSAQGGPQETQYF
- TRBJ1-4 TRBV4-1 - TGCGCCAGCAGCCAAAGCGCGGCAGCCCAAAATGAAAAACTGTTTTTT CASSQSAAAQNEKLFF
- TRBJ1-1 TRBV15 - TGTGCCACCAGCAGAGATCGCGAAAACACTGAAGCTTTCTTT CATSRDRENTEAFF
- TRBJ1-4 TRBV2 - TGTGCCAGCAGAAGCAGTGTGGGAGTCCCCGAAAAACTGTTTTTT CASRSSVGVPEKLFF
TRBD1 TRBJ1-4 TRBV28 - TGTGCCAGCACCACCGTTCGATTGGCAGGGGGCAATGGCGAAAAACTGTTTTTT CASTTVRLAGGNGEKLFF
- TRBJ2-7 TRBV2 - TGTGCCAGCAGTTCCGGGATAAATTACGAGCAGTACTTC CASSSGINYEQYF
- TRBJ1-5 TRBV7-8 - TGTGCCAGCAGCTTAGCACGGGTAGGAAATCAGCCCCAGCATTTT CASSLARVGNQPQHF